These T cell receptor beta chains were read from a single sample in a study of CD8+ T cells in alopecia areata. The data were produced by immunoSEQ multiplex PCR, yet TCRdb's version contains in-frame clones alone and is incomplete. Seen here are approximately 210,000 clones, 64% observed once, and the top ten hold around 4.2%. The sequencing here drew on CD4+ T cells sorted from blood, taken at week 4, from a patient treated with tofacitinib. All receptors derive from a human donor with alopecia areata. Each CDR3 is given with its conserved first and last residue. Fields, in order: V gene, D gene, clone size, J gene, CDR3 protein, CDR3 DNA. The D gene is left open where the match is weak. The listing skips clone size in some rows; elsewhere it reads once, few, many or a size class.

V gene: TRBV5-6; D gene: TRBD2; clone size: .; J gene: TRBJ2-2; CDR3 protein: CASSLAGLAANTGELFF; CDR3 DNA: TGTGCCAGCAGCTTGGCCGGACTAGCGGCGAACACCGGGGAGCTGTTTTTT
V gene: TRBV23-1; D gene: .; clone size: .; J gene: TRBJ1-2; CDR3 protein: CASPLCDGYTF; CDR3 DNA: TGCGCCAGTCCACTCTGCGATGGCTACACCTTC
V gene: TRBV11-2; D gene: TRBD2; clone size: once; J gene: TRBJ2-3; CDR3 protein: CASSLRAGGLSTDTQYF; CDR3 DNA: TGTGCCAGCAGCTTAAGGGCGGGGGGCCTTAGCACAGATACGCAGTATTTT
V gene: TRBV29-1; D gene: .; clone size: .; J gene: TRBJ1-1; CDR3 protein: CSVGRAGIGTEAFF; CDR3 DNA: TGCAGCGTTGGTCGGGCAGGGATCGGCACTGAAGCTTTCTTT
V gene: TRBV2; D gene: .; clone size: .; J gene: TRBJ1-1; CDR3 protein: CASSVAENTEAFF; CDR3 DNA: TGTGCCAGCAGTGTTGCGGAGAACACTGAAGCTTTCTTT
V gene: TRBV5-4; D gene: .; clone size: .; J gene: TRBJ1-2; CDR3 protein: CASSLGTGTNYGYTF; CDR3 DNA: TGTGCCAGCAGCCTCGGGACGGGCACTAACTATGGCTACACCTTC
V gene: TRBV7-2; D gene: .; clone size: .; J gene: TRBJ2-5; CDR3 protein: CASSLMPETQYF; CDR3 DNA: TGTGCCAGCAGCTTAATGCCAGAGACCCAGTACTTC
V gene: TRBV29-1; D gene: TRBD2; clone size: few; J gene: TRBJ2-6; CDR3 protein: CSALGSGGPSGANVLTF; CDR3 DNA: TGCAGCGCCCTGGGTAGCGGGGGACCCTCTGGGGCCAACGTCCTGACTTTC
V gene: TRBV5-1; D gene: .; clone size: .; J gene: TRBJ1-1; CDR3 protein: CASLSDGAEAFF; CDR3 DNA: TGCGCCAGCCTGTCAGACGGGGCTGAAGCTTTCTTT
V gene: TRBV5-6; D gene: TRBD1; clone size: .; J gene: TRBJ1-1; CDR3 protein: CASSGNRGDTEAFF; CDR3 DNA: TGTGCCAGCAGCGGGAACAGGGGAGACACTGAAGCTTTCTTT
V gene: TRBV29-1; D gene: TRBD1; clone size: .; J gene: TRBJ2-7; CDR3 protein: CSVVRAGQGPYEQYF; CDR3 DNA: TGCAGCGTTGTACGGGCCGGACAGGGACCCTACGAGCAGTACTTC